One and the same sample provided the 21 T cell receptor beta chains below, sequenced in a study of naive and memory T cell subsets. The beta constant-region primer was an equimolar mix of two oligonucleotides covering TRBC1 and TRBC2. Nested alpha and beta constant-region primers with the SP2 primer drove four PCR rounds on ligated cDNA. Using its own MiXCR run on the UMI-ligation and nested PCR reads, TCRdb lists one record per CDR3 protein. The top ten hold about 1.3% of the sample, which has just over 80,000 distinct CDR3 sequences, approximately 10% seen once. Sample: naive CD8+ T cells from blood. Receptor source: a human donor in good health.

This clonotype was seen a few times. The chain has TRBV27 and TRBJ2-1; 7 bases are shared with TRBD2. Germline V lookup: CDR1 MNHEY, CDR2 SMNVEV (reference sequence). The CDR3 is 14 residues long. Unmatched junction bases numbered 5, after V lost 5 bases and J lost 4 bases. The CDR3 DNA reads as TGTGCCAGCAGTCCTGAAGCGGGATACAATGAGCAGTTCTTC. Residues: CASSPEAGYNEQFF.

At least ten counts were recorded for this clonotype. J is TRBJ2-7 and V is TRBV10-1; D is ambiguous. Germline assignment: CDR1 WNHNN and CDR2 SYGVQD (reference sequence). Trimming took 3 bases from V and 2 from J, leaving 8 bases between them. The CDR3 loop spans 13 amino acids. CDR3 region: CASSEKGTYEQYF. CDR3 coding DNA: TGCGCCAGCAGTGAAAAGGGTACCTACGAGCAGTACTTC.

Ten or more counts support this clonotype. The chain joins TRBV6-1 to TRBJ2-2; D gene unclear. V was pared by 2 bases and J by 5 bases, with 12 bases between. This CDR3 contains 15 residues. Germline assignment: CDR1 MNHNS and CDR2 SASEGT. CDR3: CASSESRFRTGELFF. In DNA, the CDR3 is TGTGCCAGCAGTGAATCCCGGTTTCGGACCGGGGAGCTGTTTTTT.

The chain has TRBV3-1 and TRBJ2-3, with a possible D match to TRBD2 (6 bases). The CDR3 is 15 residues long. Germline loops: CDR1 LGHDT, CDR2 YNNKEL (reference sequence). V was pared by 0 bases and J by 2 bases, with 9 bases between. The CDR3 sequence: CASSQDTGVTDTQYF. DNA of the CDR3: TGTGCCAGCAGCCAAGATACGGGGGTCACAGATACGCAGTATTTT.

In its sample, this clonotype was seen a few times. The V and J genes are TRBV10-3 and TRBJ2-5; D possibly matches TRBD1 or TRBD2 (5 bases each). The CDR3 contains 12 residues. CDR1 and CDR2 from the germline V gene are ENHRY and SYGVKD. V lost 8 bases, J lost 8 bases, and 15 bases lay in between. This chain's CDR3 is CAIGQEPGTQYF. In DNA, the CDR3 is TGTGCCATCGGACAAGAGCCGGGAACCCAGTACTTC.

This clonotype was seen many times. V and J are TRBV3-1 and TRBJ2-7; TRBD2 matches 11 bases. V lost 4 bases, J lost 0 bases, and 5 bases stayed unmatched. The CDR3 contains 16 residues. In germline, CDR1 is LGHDT, CDR2 YNNKEL (reference sequence). Here the CDR3 DNA reads TGTGCCAGCAGCCCTCGACTAGCGGGATACTCCTACGAGCAGTACTTC. It encodes CASSPRLAGYSYEQYF.

The rearrangement uses TRBV30 and TRBJ1-1; unclear D gene. The V gene lost 1 base and the J gene lost 5 bases, with 14 bases spanning the gap. This CDR3 is built from 14 residues. CDR1 is GTSNPN, CDR2 SVGIG, per germline (reference sequence). The CDR3 bases are TGTGCCTGGAGTGCGGACGGCCGGTGGACTGAAGCTTTCTTT. This encodes CAWSADGRWTEAFF. The full variable domain, in which reference TRBV30 and TRBJ1-1 provide the parts outside the CDR3, is SQTIHQWPATLVQPVGSPLSLECTVEGTSNPNLYWYRQAAGRGLQLLFYSVGIGQISSEVPQNLSASRPQDRQFILSSKKLLLSDSGFYLCAWSADGRWTEAFFGQGTRLTVV.

This clonotype was detected a few times. V and J are TRBV6-2 or TRBV6-3 and TRBJ1-1; TRBD1 agrees at 9 bases. This CDR3 contains 16 residues. Germline CDR1 and CDR2: MNHEY and SVGEGT. V gave up 6 bases and J gave up 1 base; unmatched junction bases: 9. The CDR3: CASSRGQGKENTEAFF. The CDR3 nucleotides read TGTGCCAGCAGCCGGGGACAGGGAAAAGAGAACACTGAAGCTTTCTTT.

This clonotype has a count of ten or more. The V and J genes are TRBV5-1 and TRBJ2-7; TRBD2 matches at 7 bases. Per germline, CDR1 SGHRS and CDR2 YFSETQ. There are 14 residues in the CDR3. Trimming at V came to 0 bases and at J to 2 bases, leaving 2 bases not matched to a gene. CDR3 in amino acids: CASSLVGGTYEQYF. Written as DNA, the CDR3 is TGCGCCAGCAGCTTGGTGGGGGGGACCTACGAGCAGTACTTC.

The chain combines TRBV6-1 with TRBJ2-7; 7 bases are shared with TRBD1. Losses at the gene ends were 3 bases for V and 12 bases for J; bases not matched to a gene: 5. The CDR3 sequence is 11 residues long. Germline lookup yields CDR1 MNHNS and CDR2 SASEGT. CDR3: CASSDQGQWYF. CDR3 in DNA: TGTGCCAGCAGTGATCAGGGACAGTGGTACTTC.

The gene calls are TRBV6-2 or TRBV6-3 and TRBJ2-1; D call uncertain. This CDR3 region has 11 residues. Trimming stripped 2 bases from V and 9 bases from J, with 5 bases between. CDR1 is MNHEY, CDR2 SVGEGT, per germline. The CDR3 sequence is CASSYVREQFF. The CDR3 region has the DNA TGTGCCAGCAGTTACGTTCGTGAGCAGTTCTTC.

This clonotype was seen repeatedly, ten times or more. The chain recombines TRBV20-1 with TRBJ2-7; D perhaps matches TRBD1 (5 bases). The germline V and J ends were trimmed by 0 bases and 2 bases, with 8 bases remaining between them. Germline loops: CDR1 DFQATT, CDR2 SNEGSKA (reference sequence). CDR3 length equals 13 residues. CDR3 DNA: TGCAGTGCTAGAGACAGGGCGGCCTACGAGCAGTACTTC. Translation: CSARDRAAYEQYF.

The chain joins TRBV20-1 to TRBJ1-5; D remains unclear. The germline V gene encodes CDR1 DFQATT and CDR2 SNEGSKA (reference sequence). V lost 5 bases and J 0 bases, leaving 8 bases between the germline ends. The CDR3 has 13 residues. The CDR3 nucleotides are TGCAGTGCTGGGGAAAATAGCAATCAGCCCCAGCATTTT. Translation: CSAGENSNQPQHF.

The chain uses TRBV4-1 and TRBJ2-2, with D tentatively TRBD1 or TRBD2 (5 bases each). Germline values: CDR1 MGHRA, CDR2 YSYEKL. V dropped 4 bases and J dropped 0 bases, with 9 bases sitting between them. The CDR3 extends over 15 amino acids. The CDR3 nucleotides read TGCGCCAGCAGCCGAGGGACCGCGAACACCGGGGAGCTGTTTTTT. Its protein is CASSRGTANTGELFF.

Ten or more counts support this clonotype. The chain combines TRBV11-1 with TRBJ2-1, with 8 bases that match TRBD2. Germline V lookup: CDR1 SGHAT, CDR2 FQDESV (reference sequence). Trimming removed 3 bases from V and 0 bases from J; junction bases left unmatched: 13. The CDR3 extends over 19 amino acids. CDR3 protein: CASSFFPNPGGRSYNEQFF. The CDR3 DNA sequence: TGTGCCAGCAGCTTTTTTCCCAACCCGGGAGGGCGCTCCTACAATGAGCAGTTCTTC. Full variable domain (rest looked up from reference TRBV11-1 and TRBJ2-1): EAEVAQSPRYKITEKSQAVAFWCDPISGHATLYWYRQILGQGPELLVQFQDESVVDDSQLPKDRFSAERLKGVDSTLKIQPAELGDSAMYLCASSFFPNPGGRSYNEQFFGPGTRLTVL.

This clonotype was recorded at least ten times. The V call is TRBV2, the J call TRBJ2-7; D is possibly TRBD2 (6 bases). The CDR3 spans 14 residues. Germline assignment: CDR1 SNHLY and CDR2 FYNNEI. The V end lost 4 bases, the J end lost 7 bases, and 17 bases lay between the germline ends. The CDR3 region is CASSARDWRAEQYF. The CDR3 coding sequence is TGTGCCAGCAGTGCCCGGGACTGGCGCGCTGAGCAGTACTTC.

CDR3 loop: CASSQMGSEQYF. In DNA, the CDR3 is TGTGCCAGCAGCCAAATGGGGTCCGAGCAGTACTTC. V and J are TRBV3-1 and TRBJ2-7; D is uncertain. The CDR3 totals 12 residues. Germline assignment: CDR1 LGHDT and CDR2 YNNKEL (reference sequence). Trimming removed 2 bases from V and 6 bases from J, with 8 bases in between.

Ten or more counts support this clonotype. The chain uses TRBV10-3 and TRBJ1-3; the match to TRBD1 covers 8 bases. The CDR3 loop spans 16 amino acids. Germline values: CDR1 ENHRY, CDR2 SYGVKD. Trimming took 3 bases from V and 0 from J; bases not matched to a gene: 4. CDR3 bases: TGTGCCATCAGTGAAGGGACAGGACTCTCTGGAAACACCATATATTTT. As protein: CAISEGTGLSGNTIYF.

There are many counts of this clonotype. This chain links TRBV4-3 with TRBJ1-6; D not certain. The V end lost 0 bases, the J end lost 4 bases, and 10 bases lay between the germline ends. Germline V gene sequence: CDR1 LGHNA, CDR2 YSLEER. The CDR3 spans 16 residues. CDR3 in amino acids: CASSQDLGRYNSPLHF. The CDR3 coding sequence is TGCGCCAGCAGCCAAGATCTCGGCAGATATAATTCACCCCTCCACTTT.

This clonotype was detected a few times. The rearrangement links TRBV6-2 or TRBV6-3 to TRBJ2-3; D is unresolved. With 6 bases removed from V and 2 bases from J, the gap between germline ends came to 15 bases. The CDR3 sequence is 15 residues long. From germline, CDR1 is MNHEY and CDR2 SVGEGT. Written as DNA, the CDR3 is TGTGCCAGCAGACGGACCCTCAACCCCACAGATACGCAGTATTTT. Its protein is CASRRTLNPTDTQYF.

This clonotype was recorded a few times. The chain recombines TRBV12-2 with TRBJ2-3; TRBD2 is taken as the D call from the table, unchecked against the DNA. TRBV12-2 is flagged as a pseudogene. CDR3 length: 15 amino acids. The CDR3 protein is CASRLLVAVTDTQYF. The CDR3 nucleotides read TGTGCAAGTCGCTTATTAGTAGCGGTAACAGATACGCAGTATTTT.